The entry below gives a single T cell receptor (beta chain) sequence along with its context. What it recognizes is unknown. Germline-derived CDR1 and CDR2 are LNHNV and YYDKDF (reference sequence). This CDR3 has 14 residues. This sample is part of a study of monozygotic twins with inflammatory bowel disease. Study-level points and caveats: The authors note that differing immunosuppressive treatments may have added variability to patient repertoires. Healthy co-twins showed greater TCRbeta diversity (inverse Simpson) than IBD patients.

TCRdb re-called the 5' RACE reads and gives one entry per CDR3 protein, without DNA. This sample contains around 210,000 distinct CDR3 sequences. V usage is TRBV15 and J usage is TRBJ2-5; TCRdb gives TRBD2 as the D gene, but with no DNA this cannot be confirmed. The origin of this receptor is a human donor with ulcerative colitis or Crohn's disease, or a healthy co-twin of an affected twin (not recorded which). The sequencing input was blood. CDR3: CATSRDTGGKTQYF.